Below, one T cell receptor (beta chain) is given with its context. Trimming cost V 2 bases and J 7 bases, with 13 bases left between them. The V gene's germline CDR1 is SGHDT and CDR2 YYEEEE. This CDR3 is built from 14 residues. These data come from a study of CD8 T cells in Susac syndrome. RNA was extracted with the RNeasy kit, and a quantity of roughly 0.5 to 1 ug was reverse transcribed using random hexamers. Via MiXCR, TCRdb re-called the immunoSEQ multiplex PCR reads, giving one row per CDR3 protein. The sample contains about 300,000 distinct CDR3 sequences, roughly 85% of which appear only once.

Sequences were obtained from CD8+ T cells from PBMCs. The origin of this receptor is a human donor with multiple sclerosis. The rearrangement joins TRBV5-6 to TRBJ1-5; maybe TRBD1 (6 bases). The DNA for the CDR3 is TGTGCCAGCAGCTTCACAGGGCACTTGCAGCCCCAGCATTTT. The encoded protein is CASSFTGHLQPQHF.